This paragraph covers one TCR beta chain sequence. Antigen specificity is unknown. Molecules of cDNA were individually given unique molecular identifiers that were attached to them. TCRdb used MiXCR to reprocess the 5' RACE reads, holding one entry per CDR3 protein. There are around 40,000 distinct CDR3 sequences in the sample; under 13% occur only once, and roughly 10% lies in the top ten. V was trimmed by 5 bases and J by 7 bases, leaving 11 bases between them. Germline V lookup: CDR1 SGHVS, CDR2 FNYEAQ. There are 12 residues in the CDR3. This sample is part of a study of early T cells in non-severe SARS-CoV-2 infection. Turning to the study itself: Unsorted whole-blood RNA was sequenced in bulk, leaving chains unpaired. Study-wide findings and caveats: Sequences matched to VDJdb favored anti-spike CD8 responses, while private and CD4 specificities were missed.

The V and J genes are TRBV7-6 and TRBJ1-2, with a possible D match to TRBD1 (5 bases). The sequencing input was whole blood. The sequence derives from an adult who was a healthcare worker with PCR-confirmed SARS-CoV-2 infection or an uninfected control (not recorded which). CDR3 region: CASSGGFGGYTF. The CDR3 nucleotides are TGTGCCAGCAGCGGGGGATTTGGTGGCTACACCTTC.